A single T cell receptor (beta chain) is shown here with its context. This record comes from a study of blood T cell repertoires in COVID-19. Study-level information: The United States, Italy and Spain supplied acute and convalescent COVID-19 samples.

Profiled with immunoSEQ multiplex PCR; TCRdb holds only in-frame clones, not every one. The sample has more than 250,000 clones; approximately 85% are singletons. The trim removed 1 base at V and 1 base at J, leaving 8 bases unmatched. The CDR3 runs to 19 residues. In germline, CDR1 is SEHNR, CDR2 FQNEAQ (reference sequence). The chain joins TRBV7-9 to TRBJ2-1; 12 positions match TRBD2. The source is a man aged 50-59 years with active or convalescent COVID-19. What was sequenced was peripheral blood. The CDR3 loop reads CASSLEVLAGGRSYNEQFF. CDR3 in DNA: TGTGCCAGCAGCTTAGAGGTACTAGCGGGAGGAAGGTCCTACAATGAGCAGTTCTTC. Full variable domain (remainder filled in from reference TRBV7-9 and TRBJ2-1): DTGVSQNPRHKITKRGQNVTFRCDPISEHNRLYWYRQTLGQGPEFLTYFQNEAQLEKSRLLSDRFSAERPKGSFSTLEIQRTEQGDSAMYLCASSLEVLAGGRSYNEQFFGPGTRLTVL.